Presented here are 24 T cell receptor beta chains from one specimen sequenced in a study of neurological immune-mediated disorders. Regarding time point: longitudinal time-point 3. In TCRdb, the 5' RACE reads were re-called with MiXCR into one record per CDR3 protein. The sample contains under 130,000 distinct CDR3 sequences, about a tenth of which appear only once. The sequenced sample consisted of PBMCs. The receptors were sampled from a female donor with HTLV-1-associated myelopathy (HAM/TSP).

The chain is built from TRBV4-2 and TRBJ2-7; a possible D gene is TRBD2 (5 bases). Per germline, CDR1 LGHNA and CDR2 YNFKEQ. V was clipped by 0 bases and J by 4 bases, with 13 bases between them. This CDR3 has 15 amino acids. CDR3 nucleotide sequence: TGTGCCAGCAGCCAAGATCGTCTAGCAGAATACGAGCAGTACTTC. It specifies CASSQDRLAEYEQYF.

V usage is TRBV4-1 and J usage is TRBJ2-5, with a possible D match to TRBD1 (5 bases). CDR3 size: 15 residues. Germline V gives CDR1 MGHRA, CDR2 YSYEKL. Trimming stripped 3 bases from V and 4 bases from J, with 15 bases between. In DNA, the CDR3 is TGCGCCAGCAGCCAGGGGAACCAGGGTGGAGAGACCCAGTACTTC. Translation: CASSQGNQGGETQYF.

This clonotype was observed at least ten times. The CDR3 sequence: CASSLGRGGGQTVEQFF. In DNA, the CDR3 is TGTGCCAGCAGCTTGGGGCGTGGGGGGGGGCAGACGGTTGAGCAGTTCTTC. The rearrangement links TRBV5-6 to TRBJ2-1; tentative D call: TRBD2 (7 bases). The germline V gene has CDR1 SGHDT and CDR2 YYEEEE. This CDR3 has 17 amino acids. V was clipped by 0 bases and J by 9 bases, with 22 bases between them.

The V call is TRBV9, the J call TRBJ1-2; 10 bases align to TRBD1. CDR1 is SGDLS and CDR2 is YYNGEE in the germline V gene. The junction had 21 bases not matched to a gene; V was cut back by 1 base and J by 3 bases. This CDR3 comprises 21 residues. In DNA, the CDR3 is TGTGCCAGCAGCGTAAATTCTGGGGACAGGGGAGTCGGCTGGTTCGACTATGGCTACACCTTC. This translates into CASSVNSGDRGVGWFDYGYTF.

The genes are TRBV19 and TRBJ2-1, with D possibly matching TRBD2 (5 bases). From germline, CDR1 is LNHDA and CDR2 SQIVND (reference sequence). V lost 3 bases and J 2 bases, leaving 11 bases between the germline ends. This CDR3 contains 15 residues. The CDR3 protein is CASSIGETPYNEQFF. The CDR3 DNA reads as TGTGCCAGTAGTATTGGGGAGACCCCCTACAATGAGCAGTTCTTC.

This clonotype was recorded at least ten times. The genes are TRBV5-1 and TRBJ1-4; the D is unclear. The CDR3 contains 13 residues. Per germline, CDR1 SGHRS and CDR2 YFSETQ. The V and J ends lost 0 bases and 5 bases respectively, with 5 bases between them. The CDR3 DNA reads TGCGCCAGCAGCTTGGACAGAAATGAAAAACTGTTTTTT. Protein: CASSLDRNEKLFF. Together with reference TRBV5-1 and TRBJ1-4, the CDR3 gives the full variable domain: KAGVTQTPRYLIKTRGQQVTLSCSPISGHRSVSWYQQTPGQGLQFLFEYFSETQRNKGNFPGRFSGRQFSNSRSEMNVSTLELGDSALYLCASSLDRNEKLFFGSGTQLSVL.

This clonotype was observed a handful of times. The rearrangement joins TRBV20-1 to TRBJ1-6; 9 bases align to TRBD1. V dropped 2 bases and J dropped 7; count of bases not matched to a gene: 6. The germline V gene encodes CDR1 DFQATT and CDR2 SNEGSKA (reference sequence). CDR3 size: 15 residues. The CDR3 reads CSARRNRGLNSPLHF. CDR3 DNA: TGCAGTGCTAGAAGAAACAGGGGGCTGAATTCACCCCTCCACTTT.

The rearrangement joins TRBV10-2 to TRBJ2-5, with D possibly being TRBD1 or TRBD2 (5 bases each). Germline V lookup: CDR1 WSHSY, CDR2 SAAADI. The CDR3 spans 14 residues. Trimming cost V 10 bases and J 0 bases, with 15 bases left between them. The DNA of the CDR3 is TGCGCCACCCTGGGGACCGCGTACCAAGAGACCCAGTACTTC. This codes for CATLGTAYQETQYF.

This clonotype showed up many times. The J gene is TRBJ2-3, the V gene TRBV5-1; no clear D. The CDR3 loop spans 14 amino acids. Trimming left V 0 bases short and J 0 bases short, with 5 bases between. Germline V gene lookup returns CDR1 SGHRS and CDR2 YFSETQ. The CDR3 sequence is CASSLASSTDTQYF. As DNA, the CDR3 is TGCGCCAGCAGCTTGGCCAGTAGCACAGATACGCAGTATTTT.

This clonotype was seen many times. The V call is TRBV6-6, the J call TRBJ2-7, with 7 bases identical to TRBD1. The V and J ends lost 5 bases and 0 bases, in that order; junction bases with no gene match: 4. From germline, CDR1 is MNHNY and CDR2 SVGAGI (reference sequence). CDR3 size: 14 residues. The CDR3 reads CASSRGQFSYEQYF. For the CDR3, the DNA is TGTGCCAGCAGTCGGGGACAGTTCTCCTACGAGCAGTACTTC.

This clonotype was detected many times. The chain joins TRBV20-1 to TRBJ2-4; tentatively, D is TRBD1 (6 bases). CDR1 is DFQATT, CDR2 SNEGSKA, per germline (reference sequence). Trimming removed 2 bases at V and 9 bases at J, with 14 bases between. The CDR3 runs to 13 residues. CDR3 region: CSARITGMTIQYF. DNA for the CDR3: TGCAGTGCTAGAATTACAGGGATGACCATTCAGTACTTC.

The table lists this clonotype with many counts. V and J are TRBV12-3 or TRBV12-4 and TRBJ1-1; tentative D call: TRBD1 (6 bases). CDR3 length equals 14 residues. Trimming pared 6 bases from V and 2 bases from J, leaving 13 bases between. CDR3 DNA: TGTGCCAGCAGGCCAACACAGGGAAACACTGAAGCTTTCTTT. Its protein product is CASRPTQGNTEAFF.

There are many counts of this clonotype. The chain uses TRBV20-1 and TRBJ2-5, with D possibly TRBD1 on 6 matching bases. Germline V CDR1 and CDR2: DFQATT, SNEGSKA (reference sequence). V lost 2 bases to trimming and J lost 4 bases, with 14 bases between them. This CDR3 region has 14 residues. This CDR3 is CSARWGQGAETQYF. As DNA, the CDR3 is TGCAGTGCTAGATGGGGGCAGGGCGCAGAGACCCAGTACTTC.

This clonotype was observed many times. The chain links TRBV7-9 to TRBJ1-1, with 7 bases that match TRBD1. The CDR3 is 14 residues long. The V gene end was trimmed by 5 bases and the J gene end by 11 bases; junction bases not matched to a gene: 14. Germline values: CDR1 SEHNR, CDR2 FQNEAQ (reference sequence). The CDR3 DNA sequence: TGTGCCAGCAGCCGCCTGGACAGGTCGTTTCAGGCTTTCTTT. Its protein product is CASSRLDRSFQAFF. Together with reference TRBV7-9 and TRBJ1-1, the CDR3 gives the full variable domain: DTGVSQNPRHKITKRGQNVTFRCDPISEHNRLYWYRQTLGQGPEFLTYFQNEAQLEKSRLLSDRFSAERPKGSFSTLEIQRTEQGDSAMYLCASSRLDRSFQAFFGQGTRLTVV.

This clonotype was observed a few times. The chain carries TRBV24-1 and TRBJ2-3, with D possibly TRBD2 on 5 matching bases. This CDR3 is built from 16 residues. V dropped 1 base and J dropped 0 bases, with 10 bases sitting between them. Germline CDR1 KGHDR, CDR2 SFDVKD. CDR3 in amino acids: CATSDFGRRSTDTQYF. Here the CDR3 DNA reads TGTGCCACCAGTGATTTCGGGCGGAGGAGCACAGATACGCAGTATTTT.

At least ten counts were recorded for this clonotype. The genes are TRBV7-2 and TRBJ2-7; D remains unclear. CDR3 length: 12 amino acids. V lost 3 bases, J lost 11 bases, and 14 bases lay in between. Per germline, CDR1 SGHTA and CDR2 FQGNSA. The CDR3 DNA is TGTGCCAGCAGCTTGGACCTGATCAGCGAGTACTTC. This translates into CASSLDLISEYF.

This clonotype was counted ten times or more. The chain joins TRBV28 to TRBJ2-1; no reliable D call. Germline-derived CDR1 and CDR2 are MDHEN and SYDVKM. The CDR3 extends over 16 amino acids. Trimming pared 4 bases from V and 5 bases from J, leaving 18 bases between. The CDR3 sequence: CASSSSSFNNNNEQFF. Written as DNA, the CDR3 is TGTGCCAGCAGTTCCTCATCCTTTAATAACAACAATGAGCAGTTCTTC.

This clonotype has ten or more counts. The chain combines TRBV2 with TRBJ2-3, with no clear D. The CDR3 has 15 amino acids. V lost 8 bases to trimming and J lost 5 bases, with 20 bases between them. The germline gives CDR1 SNHLY, CDR2 FYNNEI. The CDR3 region has the DNA TGTGCCAGCCTCCCCGTGGGCCTTAAAGAAGATACGCAGTATTTT. This codes for CASLPVGLKEDTQYF.

There are many counts of this clonotype. V and J are TRBV20-1 and TRBJ1-2; D may be TRBD1 (5 bases). CDR1 is DFQATT and CDR2 is SNEGSKA in the germline V gene (reference sequence). The CDR3 covers 15 residues. Trimming left V 0 bases short and J 3 bases short, with 14 bases between. The chain's CDR3 is CSAREEGAGDYGYTF. CDR3 nucleotide sequence: TGCAGTGCTAGAGAAGAAGGGGCCGGGGACTATGGCTACACCTTC.

This clonotype was found many times. This chain uses TRBV4-1 with TRBJ2-1; possibly TRBD2 for D (6 bases). V lost 1 base, J lost 3 bases, and 19 bases lay in between. The CDR3 extends over 18 amino acids. CDR1 and CDR2 from the germline V gene are MGHRA and YSYEKL. The CDR3 sequence: CASSQGVIGRGNYNEQFF. CDR3 in DNA: TGCGCCAGCAGCCAAGGGGTTATAGGGCGGGGTAACTACAATGAGCAGTTCTTC.

This clonotype was seen ten or more times. The rearrangement joins TRBV9 to TRBJ1-6; 7 bases align to TRBD1. Losses at the gene ends were 2 bases for V and 6 bases for J; bases not matched to a gene: 5. The germline CDR1 and CDR2 sequences are SGDLS and YYNGEE. The length of the CDR3 is 15 residues. CDR3 nucleotide sequence: TGTGCCAGCAGCGTCTCTCCAGGGGGTAATTCACCCCTCCACTTT. This encodes CASSVSPGGNSPLHF.

The table lists this clonotype with many counts. Here the CDR3 DNA reads TGTGCCAGCAGTTACTCTGGACAGGGGGAGATCTATGGCTACACCTTC. This sequence encodes CASSYSGQGEIYGYTF. This rearrangement joins TRBV6-5 to TRBJ1-2; TRBD1 aligns across 10 bases. Germline V lookup: CDR1 MNHEY, CDR2 SVGAGI. Trimming took 0 bases from V and 4 from J; bases not matched to a gene: 5. This CDR3 is built from 16 residues.

This clonotype was counted many times. The rearrangement links TRBV7-2 to TRBJ2-1; TRBD2 aligns across 7 bases. Germline V gene data show CDR1 as SGHTA and CDR2 as FQGNSA. The junction had 8 bases not matched to a gene; V was cut back by 2 bases and J by 4 bases. CDR3 length equals 16 residues. The CDR3 coding sequence is TGTGCCAGCAGCTTACTGCCAGGGAGGGAATACAATGAGCAGTTCTTC. This gives the protein CASSLLPGREYNEQFF.

This clonotype showed up many times. The CDR3 sequence: CASSPVDRNYEQYF. In DNA form, the CDR3 reads TGCGCCAGCAGCCCCGTTGACAGAAACTACGAGCAGTACTTC. The rearrangement links TRBV5-1 to TRBJ2-7; a possible D gene is TRBD1 (5 bases). The CDR3 loop spans 14 amino acids. Germline CDR1 SGHRS, CDR2 YFSETQ. Trimming took off 4 bases at V and 3 bases at J, with 14 bases between the two ends.